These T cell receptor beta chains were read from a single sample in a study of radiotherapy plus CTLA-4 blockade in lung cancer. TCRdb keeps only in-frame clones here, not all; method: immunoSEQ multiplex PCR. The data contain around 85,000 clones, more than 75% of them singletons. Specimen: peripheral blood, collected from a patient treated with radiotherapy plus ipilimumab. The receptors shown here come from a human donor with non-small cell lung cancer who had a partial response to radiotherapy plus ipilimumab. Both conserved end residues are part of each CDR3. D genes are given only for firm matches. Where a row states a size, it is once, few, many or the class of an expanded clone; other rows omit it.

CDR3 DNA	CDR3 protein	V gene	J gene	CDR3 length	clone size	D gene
TGCGCCAGCAGCTTGCTCCGGGACAAGTACAATGAGCAGTTCTTC	CASSLLRDKYNEQFF	TRBV5-1	TRBJ2-1	15	NA	NA
TGTGCCAGCAGCCCCGGGACTTTCCTGAACACTGAAGCTTTCTTT	CASSPGTFLNTEAFF	TRBV5-8	TRBJ1-1	15	once	NA
TGCAGCGGCACAGGGGGGCCGAACACTGAAGCTTTCTTT	CSGTGGPNTEAFF	TRBV29-1	TRBJ1-1	13	NA	TRBD1
TGTGCCAGTAGTACAGCTGGGCAGGGGTTAGACATTCAGTACTTC	CASSTAGQGLDIQYF	TRBV19	TRBJ2-4	15	once	NA
TGTGCCAGCAGCTTTTCCGGGAACCAAAACATTCAGTACTTC	CASSFSGNQNIQYF	TRBV5-5	TRBJ2-4	14	NA	NA
TGTGCCAGCACCCAGCGGGAGGGGTACGAGCAGTACTTC	CASTQREGYEQYF	TRBV27	TRBJ2-7	13	NA	TRBD2
TGTGCCAGCAGTTTCATCACAGGGGGCGCAGGGCATTGGAACGAGCAGTACTTC	CASSFITGGAGHWNEQYF	TRBV28	TRBJ2-7	18	NA	TRBD1
TGTGCCAGCAGTTCAGGGTACAATGAGCAGTTCTTC	CASSSGYNEQFF	TRBV6-5	TRBJ2-1	12	NA	NA
TGTGCCAGCAGACAAACTAGCGGGAGGTCAGATACGCAGTATTTT	CASRQTSGRSDTQYF	TRBV6-5	TRBJ2-3	15	NA	TRBD2
TGTGCCAGCAGTTGGGGGCTAACTAACAATGAGCAGTTCTTC	CASSWGLTNNEQFF	TRBV27	TRBJ2-1	14	NA	NA
TGTGCCAGCAGTGAGGTTTTAGCAGGGGGCTGGAATTCACCCCTCCACTTT	CASSEVLAGGWNSPLHF	TRBV6-1	TRBJ1-6	17	NA	TRBD1
TGTGCCAGCAGTGGCGGCAGGGGTTACACCGGGGAGCTGTTTTTT	CASSGGRGYTGELFF	TRBV6-1	TRBJ2-2	15	NA	NA
TGTGCCATCAGTGAGCGGGGCGGGAGTGAGCAGTTCTTC	CAISERGGSEQFF	TRBV10-3	TRBJ2-1	13	NA	TRBD2
TGTGCCAGCAGTCCAGGGGGCCATGGCTACACCTTC	CASSPGGHGYTF	TRBV6-1	TRBJ1-2	12	NA	TRBD1
TGTGCCAGCAGCTCGACAGGGCGAAACACCATATATTTT	CASSSTGRNTIYF	TRBV14	TRBJ1-3	13	NA	TRBD1
TGTGCCAGCTCATCAATCAGGGACAGGCCCCAGCATTTT	CASSSIRDRPQHF	TRBV18	TRBJ1-5	13	few	TRBD1
TGTGCCAGCAGTCGTGGCAATGGACTAGCGGGAGGGAACTTT	CASSRGNGLAGGNF	TRBV7-9	TRBJ2-3	14	NA	TRBD2
TGTGCCAGCAGCGGACGTACAGGATCAATCCATGGCTACACCTTC	CASSGRTGSIHGYTF	TRBV7-3	TRBJ1-2	15	once	NA
TGCGCCAGCAGCTTGGTAGCGGGAGCGGGAGATACGCAGTATTTT	CASSLVAGAGDTQYF	TRBV5-1	TRBJ2-3	15	NA	TRBD2
TGTGCCTGGAGTCGACAGTACTATGGCTACACCTTC	CAWSRQYYGYTF	TRBV30	TRBJ1-2	12	NA	NA
TGTGCCAGCAGCTTGGACATGGACACCGGGGAGCTGTTTTTT	CASSLDMDTGELFF	TRBV7-9	TRBJ2-2	14	NA	NA
TGTGCCAGCAGCAGGAACAGGGACGACTATGGCTACACCTTC	CASSRNRDDYGYTF	TRBV6-1	TRBJ1-2	14	NA	NA
TGTGCCAGCTCACCAAGGACAGGGGAGGGCGAGCAGTACTTC	CASSPRTGEGEQYF	TRBV18	TRBJ2-7	14	NA	TRBD1
TGTGCCAGCAGCCGACAGCCGATCTTC	CASSRQPIF	TRBV7-2	TRBJ1-2	9	few	NA
TGTGCCAGCGGGCCCATGCGCGACACTGAAGCTTTCTTT	CASGPMRDTEAFF	TRBV7-2	TRBJ1-1	13	few	NA
TGCGCCAGCAGCCAAGATCCCACAGTTACTAATGAAAAACTGTTTTTT	CASSQDPTVTNEKLFF	TRBV4-1	TRBJ1-4	16	NA	NA
TGTGCCGTCTCCAGGGGAGTCAGCACTGAAGCTTTCTTT	CAVSRGVSTEAFF	TRBV28	TRBJ1-1	13	NA	NA
TGTGCCAGCAGCTTGAACTTTGCGGCCGGGGAGCTGTTTTTT	CASSLNFAAGELFF	TRBV11-3	TRBJ2-2	14	NA	NA